Sequencing of this T cell receptor (beta chain) was carried out in a study of control samples from healthy donors and cancer patients. Only in-frame clones appear in the TCRdb table, and some are missing; sequencing was by immunoSEQ multiplex PCR. The data show roughly 140,000 clones, with over 90% seen just once and over 2% held by the top ten. V was pared by 1 base and J by 7 bases, with 7 bases of the junction left unmatched. Germline lookup yields CDR1 LGHNA and CDR2 YNFKEQ. The CDR3 has 17 amino acids. In this sample, this clone turned up once. This TCR was sampled from a man in his forties or fifties in good health. Sequencing was done on a sample of blood. This chain links TRBV4-2 with TRBJ2-1; 13 nucleotides align to TRBD2. DNA for the CDR3: TGTGCCAGCAGCCAAGCGGAACTAGCGGGAGGGTTGAATGAGCAGTTCTTC. As protein: CASSQAELAGGLNEQFF.